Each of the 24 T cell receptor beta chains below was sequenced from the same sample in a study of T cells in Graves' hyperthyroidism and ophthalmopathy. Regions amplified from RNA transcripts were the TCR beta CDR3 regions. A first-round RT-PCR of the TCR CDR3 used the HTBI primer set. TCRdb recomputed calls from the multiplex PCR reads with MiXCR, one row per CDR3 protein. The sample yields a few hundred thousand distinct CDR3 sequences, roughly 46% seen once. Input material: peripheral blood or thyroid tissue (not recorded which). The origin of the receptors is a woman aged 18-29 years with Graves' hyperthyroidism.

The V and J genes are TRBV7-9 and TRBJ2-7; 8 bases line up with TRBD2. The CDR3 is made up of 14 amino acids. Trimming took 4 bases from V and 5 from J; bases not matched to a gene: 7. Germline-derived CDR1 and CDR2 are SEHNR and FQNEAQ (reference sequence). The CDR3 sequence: CASSSVAGLNEQYF. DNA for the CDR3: TGTGCCAGCAGCTCTGTAGCGGGATTGAACGAGCAGTACTTC. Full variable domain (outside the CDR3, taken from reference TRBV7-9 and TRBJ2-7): DTGVSQNPRHKITKRGQNVTFRCDPISEHNRLYWYRQTLGQGPEFLTYFQNEAQLEKSRLLSDRFSAERPKGSFSTLEIQRTEQGDSAMYLCASSSVAGLNEQYFGPGTRLTVT.

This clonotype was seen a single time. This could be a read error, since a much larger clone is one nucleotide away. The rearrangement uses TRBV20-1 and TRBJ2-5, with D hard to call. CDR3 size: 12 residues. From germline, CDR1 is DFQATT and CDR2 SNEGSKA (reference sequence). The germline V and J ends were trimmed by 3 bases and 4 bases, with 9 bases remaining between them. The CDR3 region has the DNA TGCAGTGCTAGTCCGGATGCAGAGACCCAGTACTTC. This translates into CSASPDAETQYF.

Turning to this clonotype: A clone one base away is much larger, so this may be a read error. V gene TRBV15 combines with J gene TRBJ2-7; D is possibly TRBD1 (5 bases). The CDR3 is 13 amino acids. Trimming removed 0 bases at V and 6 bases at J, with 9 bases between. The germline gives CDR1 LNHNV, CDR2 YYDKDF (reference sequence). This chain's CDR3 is CATSRDRGSEQYF. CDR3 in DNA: TGTGCCACCAGCAGAGATAGGGGATCCGAGCAGTACTTC.

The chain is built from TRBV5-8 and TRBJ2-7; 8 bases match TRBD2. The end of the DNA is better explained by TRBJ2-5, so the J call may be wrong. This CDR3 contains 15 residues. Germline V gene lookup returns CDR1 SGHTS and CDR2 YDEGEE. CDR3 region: CASSPGGRRGETQYF. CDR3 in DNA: TGTGCCAGCAGCCCGGGGGGGCGGAGGGGGGAGACCCAGTACTTC.

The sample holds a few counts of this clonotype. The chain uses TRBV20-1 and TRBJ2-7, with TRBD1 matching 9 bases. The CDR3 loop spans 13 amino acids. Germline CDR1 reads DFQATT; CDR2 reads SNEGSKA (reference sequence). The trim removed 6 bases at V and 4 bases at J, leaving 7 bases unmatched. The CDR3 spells CSAPGTGQYEQYF. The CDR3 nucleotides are TGCAGTGCACCCGGGACAGGGCAGTACGAGCAGTACTTC.

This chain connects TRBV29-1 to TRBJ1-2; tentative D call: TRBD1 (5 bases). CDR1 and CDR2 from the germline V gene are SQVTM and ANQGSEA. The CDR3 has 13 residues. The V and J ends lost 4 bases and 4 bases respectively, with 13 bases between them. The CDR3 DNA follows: TGCAGCGTTGTTTCCGGGGACGCCTATGGCTACACCTTC. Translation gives CSVVSGDAYGYTF.

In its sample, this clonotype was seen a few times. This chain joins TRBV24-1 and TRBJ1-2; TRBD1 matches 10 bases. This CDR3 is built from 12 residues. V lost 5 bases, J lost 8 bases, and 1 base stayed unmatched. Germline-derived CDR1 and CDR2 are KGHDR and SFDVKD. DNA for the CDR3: TGTGCCACCAGTGCGACAGGGGGCGGCTACACCTTC. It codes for CATSATGGGYTF.

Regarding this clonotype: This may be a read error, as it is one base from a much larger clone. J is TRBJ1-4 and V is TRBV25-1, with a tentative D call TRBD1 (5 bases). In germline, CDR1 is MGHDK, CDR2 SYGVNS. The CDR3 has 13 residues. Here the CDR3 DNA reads TGTGCCAGTTCCGGGACCCCGGCTGAAGAACTGTTTTTT. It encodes CASSGTPAEELFF.

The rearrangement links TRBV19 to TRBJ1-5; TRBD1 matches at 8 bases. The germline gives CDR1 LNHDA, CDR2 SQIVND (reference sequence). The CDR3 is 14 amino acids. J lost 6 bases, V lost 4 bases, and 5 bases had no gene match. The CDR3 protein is CASSTGQGIQPQHF. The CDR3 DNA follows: TGTGCCAGTAGTACCGGACAGGGTATTCAGCCCCAGCATTTT.

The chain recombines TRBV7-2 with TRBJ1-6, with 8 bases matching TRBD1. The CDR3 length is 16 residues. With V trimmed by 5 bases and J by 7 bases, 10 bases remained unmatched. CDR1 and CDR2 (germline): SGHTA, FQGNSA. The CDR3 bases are TGTGCCAGCAGCCAAGTCGGCAGGGGGCGAAATTCACCCCTCCACTTT. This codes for CASSQVGRGRNSPLHF.

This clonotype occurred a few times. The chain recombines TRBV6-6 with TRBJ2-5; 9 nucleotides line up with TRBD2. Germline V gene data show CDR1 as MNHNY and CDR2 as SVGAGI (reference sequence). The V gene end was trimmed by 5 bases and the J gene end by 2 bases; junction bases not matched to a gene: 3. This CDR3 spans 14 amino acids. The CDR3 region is CASSSGRTQETQYF. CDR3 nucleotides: TGTGCCAGCAGTAGCGGGAGGACTCAAGAGACCCAGTACTTC.

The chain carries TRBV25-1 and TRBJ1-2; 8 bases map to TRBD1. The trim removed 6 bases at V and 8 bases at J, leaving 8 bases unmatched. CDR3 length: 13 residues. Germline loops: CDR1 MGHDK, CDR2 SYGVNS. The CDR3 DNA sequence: TGTGCCAGCAGCCACGGGACAGGAGGCGGCTACACCTTC. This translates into CASSHGTGGGYTF.

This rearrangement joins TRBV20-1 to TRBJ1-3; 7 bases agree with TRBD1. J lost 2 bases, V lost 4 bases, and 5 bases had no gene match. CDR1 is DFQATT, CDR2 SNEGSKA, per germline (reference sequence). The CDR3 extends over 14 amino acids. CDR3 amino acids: CSAKVGQAGNTIYF. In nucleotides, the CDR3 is TGCAGTGCTAAGGTCGGACAGGCTGGAAACACCATATATTTT.

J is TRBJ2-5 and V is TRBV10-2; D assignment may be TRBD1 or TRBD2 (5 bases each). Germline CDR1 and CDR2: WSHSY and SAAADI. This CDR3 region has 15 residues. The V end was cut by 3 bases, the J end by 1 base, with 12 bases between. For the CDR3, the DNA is TGCGCCAGCAGTGAAAGGGAGACAGTCCAAGAGACCCAGTACTTC. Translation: CASSERETVQETQYF.

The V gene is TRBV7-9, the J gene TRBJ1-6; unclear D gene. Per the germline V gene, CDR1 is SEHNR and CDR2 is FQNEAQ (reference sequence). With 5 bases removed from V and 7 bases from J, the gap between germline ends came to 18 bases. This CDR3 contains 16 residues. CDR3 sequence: CASSQTRALGNSPLHF. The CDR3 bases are TGTGCCAGCAGCCAAACCCGGGCCCTGGGCAATTCACCCCTCCACTTT.

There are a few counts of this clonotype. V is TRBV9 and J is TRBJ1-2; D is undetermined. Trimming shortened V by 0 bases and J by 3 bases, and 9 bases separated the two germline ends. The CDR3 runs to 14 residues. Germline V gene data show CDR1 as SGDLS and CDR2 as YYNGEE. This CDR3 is CASSVGPGHYGYTF. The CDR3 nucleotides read TGTGCCAGCAGCGTAGGCCCAGGACACTATGGCTACACCTTC. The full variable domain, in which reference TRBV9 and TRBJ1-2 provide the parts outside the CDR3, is DSGVTQTPKHLITATGQRVTLRCSPRSGDLSVYWYQQSLDQGLQFLIQYYNGEERAKGNILERFSAQQFPDLHSELNLSSLELGDSALYFCASSVGPGHYGYTFGSGTRLTVV.

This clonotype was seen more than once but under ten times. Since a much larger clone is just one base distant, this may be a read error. In DNA form, the CDR3 reads TGTGCCATCAGGGATGCAGGGAATACTGAAGCTTTCTTT. It is translated as CAIRDAGNTEAFF. The rearrangement uses TRBV10-3 and TRBJ1-1; the D gene is possibly TRBD1 (5 bases). Germline values: CDR1 ENHRY, CDR2 SYGVKD. This CDR3 spans 13 amino acids. Trimming pared 6 bases from V and 5 bases from J, leaving 13 bases between.

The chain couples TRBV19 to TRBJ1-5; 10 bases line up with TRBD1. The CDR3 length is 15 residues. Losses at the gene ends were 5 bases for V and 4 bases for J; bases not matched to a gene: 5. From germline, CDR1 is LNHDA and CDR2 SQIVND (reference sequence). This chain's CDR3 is CASSEGDRGNQPQHF. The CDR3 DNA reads TGTGCCAGTAGTGAGGGGGACAGGGGTAATCAGCCCCAGCATTTT.

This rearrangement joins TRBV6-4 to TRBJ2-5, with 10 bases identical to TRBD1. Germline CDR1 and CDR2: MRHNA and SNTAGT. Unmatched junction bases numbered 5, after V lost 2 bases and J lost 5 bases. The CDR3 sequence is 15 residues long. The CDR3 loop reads CASSDGDRGHETQYF. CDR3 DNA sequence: TGTGCCAGCAGTGACGGTGACAGGGGGCATGAGACCCAGTACTTC.

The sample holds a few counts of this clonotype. In nucleotides, the CDR3 is TGTGCCAGCCGAGTGGACTATCCCTACGAGCAGTACTTC. It codes for CASRVDYPYEQYF. The rearrangement uses TRBV6-6 and TRBJ2-7, with D perhaps TRBD2 (6 bases). This CDR3 has 13 residues. V was trimmed by 8 bases and J by 2 bases, leaving 13 bases between them. The germline V gene encodes CDR1 MNHNY and CDR2 SVGAGI (reference sequence).

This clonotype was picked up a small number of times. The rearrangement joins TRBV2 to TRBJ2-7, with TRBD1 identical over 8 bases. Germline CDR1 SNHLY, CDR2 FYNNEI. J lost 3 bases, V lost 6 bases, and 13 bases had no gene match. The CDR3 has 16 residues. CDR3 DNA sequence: TGTGCCAGCAGCCCCGGCGGGCAGGGGGCTATCTACGAGCAGTACTTC. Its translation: CASSPGGQGAIYEQYF.

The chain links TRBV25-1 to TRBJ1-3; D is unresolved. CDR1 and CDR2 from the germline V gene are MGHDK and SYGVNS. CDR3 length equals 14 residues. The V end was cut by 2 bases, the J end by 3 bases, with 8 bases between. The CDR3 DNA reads TGTGCCAGCAGTGAAGGTCGGCATGGAAACACCATATATTTT. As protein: CASSEGRHGNTIYF.

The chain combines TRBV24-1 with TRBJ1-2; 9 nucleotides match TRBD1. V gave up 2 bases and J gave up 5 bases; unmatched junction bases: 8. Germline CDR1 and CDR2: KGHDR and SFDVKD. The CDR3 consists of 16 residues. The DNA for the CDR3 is TGTGCCACCAGTGATTCGCGGCCCGGGACAGGGTATGGCTACACCTTC. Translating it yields CATSDSRPGTGYGYTF.

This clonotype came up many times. CDR3 amino acids: CASSEGTSGSYEQYF. The CDR3 bases are TGTGCCAGCAGTGAGGGGACTAGCGGATCCTACGAGCAGTACTTC. The V call is TRBV2, the J call TRBJ2-7, with 11 bases that match TRBD2. The CDR3 consists of 15 residues. Losses at the gene ends were 3 bases for V and 1 base for J; bases not matched to a gene: 2. From germline, CDR1 is SNHLY and CDR2 FYNNEI. The full variable domain, its missing parts supplied by reference TRBV2 and TRBJ2-7, is EPEVTQTPSHQVTQMGQEVILRCVPISNHLYFYWYRQILGQKVEFLVSFYNNEISEKSEIFDDQFSVERPDGSNFTLKIRSTKLEDSAMYFCASSEGTSGSYEQYFGPGTRLTVT.